One sample yielded the 12 T cell receptor beta chains listed below, sequenced in a study of T cell responses to AZD1222 COVID-19 vaccine. Method: immunoSEQ multiplex PCR; TCRdb's copy keeps in-frame clones and lacks some. This table holds 100,000 to 140,000 clones, 87% found once. The material was peripheral blood, obtained on day 0 of AZD1222 vaccination. The origin of the receptors is an adult in good health.

This clone was recorded once. The V gene is TRBV7-5, the J gene TRBJ1-1; the D call of TRBD1 is as the table states it, not checked on the DNA. TRBV7-5 is listed as a pseudogene. CDR3 size: 20 residues. CDR3 in DNA: TGTGCCAGAAGCTTAGGGAGGACAGGGGGAGCCCAACCTATGAACACTGAAGCTTTCTTT. This translates into CARSLGRTGGAQPMNTEAFF.

Only a few counts were recorded for this clone. The chain carries TRBV7-2 and TRBJ1-2, with D unresolved. Trimming cost V 0 bases and J 8 bases, with 7 bases left between them. The CDR3 extends over 12 amino acids. CDR1 SGHTA and CDR2 FQGNSA come from the germline V gene. The CDR3 sequence: CASSLAREGYTF. CDR3 DNA sequence: TGTGCCAGCAGCTTAGCTCGAGAGGGCTACACCTTC.

This clone was counted only a few times. In nucleotides, the CDR3 is TGTGCCAGCAGCCAGAGTCGGACAGGGGGTCTCCGGCGCGAAAAACTGTTTTTT. Amino acids: CASSQSRTGGLRREKLFF. This sequence joins TRBV14 and TRBJ1-4; 10 nucleotides match TRBD1. Germline V gene data show CDR1 as SGHDN and CDR2 as FVKESK. V shed 3 bases, J shed 8 bases, and the junction held 15 bases outside the gene matches. There are 18 residues in the CDR3.

The rearrangement links TRBV7-2 to TRBJ1-3, with D unclear. Germline V CDR1 and CDR2: SGHTA, FQGNSA. Trimming removed 3 bases at V and 4 bases at J, with 7 bases between. The CDR3 has 13 amino acids. The DNA of the CDR3 is TGTGCCAGCAGCTTGAAAGGGGGAAACACCATATATTTT. As protein: CASSLKGGNTIYF.

The chain carries TRBV6-6 and TRBJ2-4; D might be TRBD1 (6 bases). Germline assignment: CDR1 MNHNY and CDR2 SVGAGI (reference sequence). Trimming took off 6 bases at V and 1 base at J, with 13 bases between the two ends. CDR3 length: 15 residues. In nucleotides, the CDR3 is TGTGCCAGCAGACCCACCGACAGGGCCAAAAACATTCAGTACTTC. Its translation: CASRPTDRAKNIQYF.

J is TRBJ1-1 and V is TRBV20-1, with D possibly matching TRBD1 (5 bases). CDR1 and CDR2 from the germline V gene are DFQATT and SNEGSKA (reference sequence). The CDR3 is 14 residues long. V was shortened by 3 bases and J by 0 bases, with 11 bases between the two germline ends. CDR3 loop: CSASVGHMNTEAFF. CDR3 bases: TGCAGTGCTAGTGTCGGACACATGAACACTGAAGCTTTCTTT.

The V and J genes are TRBV7-8 and TRBJ2-7; D is unresolved. Germline CDR1 reads SGHVS; CDR2 reads FQNEAQ. V was shortened by 2 bases and J by 4 bases, with 15 bases between the two germline ends. This CDR3 has 15 amino acids. The CDR3 is CASSLRKSSLYEQYF. The CDR3 bases are TGTGCCAGCAGCTTACGCAAGTCTTCCCTTTACGAGCAGTACTTC.

The chain uses TRBV19 and TRBJ2-7, with D maybe TRBD1 (6 bases). The germline CDR1 and CDR2 sequences are LNHDA and SQIVND (reference sequence). This CDR3 is 13 amino acids long. Deletions cut 5 bases from V and 3 bases from J, with 11 bases between. CDR3 sequence: CASSFRGNYEQYF. The CDR3 bases are TGTGCCAGTAGTTTCAGGGGAAACTACGAGCAGTACTTC.

The J gene is TRBJ1-1, the V gene TRBV5-4; 9 bases are a match to TRBD1. The CDR3 runs to 15 residues. Germline V lookup: CDR1 SGHNT, CDR2 YYREEE (reference sequence). The ends lost 0 bases at V and 1 base at J; junction bases unmatched: 1. For the CDR3, the DNA is TGTGCCAGCAGCTTGGACAGGGGGCCGAACACTGAAGCTTTCTTT. Its protein is CASSLDRGPNTEAFF. Full variable domain (missing parts from reference TRBV5-4 and TRBJ1-1): ETGVTQSPTHLIKTRGQQVTLRCSSQSGHNTVSWYQQALGQGPQFIFQYYREEENGRGNFPPRFSGLQFPNYSSELNVNALELDDSALYLCASSLDRGPNTEAFFGQGTRLTVV.

This chain uses TRBV7-9 with TRBJ1-5, with 7 bases identical to TRBD1. This CDR3 region has 15 residues. Germline V CDR1 and CDR2: SEHNR, FQNEAQ (reference sequence). Trimming cost V 4 bases and J 0 bases; bases outside gene matches: 3. DNA for the CDR3: TGTGCCAGCAGCTCAGACAGGGCTAGCAATCAGCCCCAGCATTTT. Translation gives CASSSDRASNQPQHF.

The rearrangement links TRBV18 to TRBJ1-2; 8 bases fit TRBD1. Germline V gene lookup returns CDR1 KGHSH and CDR2 LQKENI. J gave up 4 bases and V 3 bases, and 4 bases lay outside the gene matches. CDR3 length equals 14 residues. This chain's CDR3 is CASSPGGQVYGYTF. CDR3 sequence (DNA): TGTGCCAGCTCACCGGGGGGACAGGTCTATGGCTACACCTTC.

The V call is TRBV11-3, the J call TRBJ2-1; 11 bases map to TRBD2. The CDR3 is 14 amino acids. The J segment lost 10 bases and the V segment lost 3 bases, leaving 5 bases of the junction unmatched. Per germline, CDR1 SGHNT and CDR2 YENEEA. The CDR3 here is CASSFLAGGPEQFF. DNA of the CDR3: TGTGCCAGCAGCTTCCTAGCGGGGGGCCCAGAGCAGTTCTTC.